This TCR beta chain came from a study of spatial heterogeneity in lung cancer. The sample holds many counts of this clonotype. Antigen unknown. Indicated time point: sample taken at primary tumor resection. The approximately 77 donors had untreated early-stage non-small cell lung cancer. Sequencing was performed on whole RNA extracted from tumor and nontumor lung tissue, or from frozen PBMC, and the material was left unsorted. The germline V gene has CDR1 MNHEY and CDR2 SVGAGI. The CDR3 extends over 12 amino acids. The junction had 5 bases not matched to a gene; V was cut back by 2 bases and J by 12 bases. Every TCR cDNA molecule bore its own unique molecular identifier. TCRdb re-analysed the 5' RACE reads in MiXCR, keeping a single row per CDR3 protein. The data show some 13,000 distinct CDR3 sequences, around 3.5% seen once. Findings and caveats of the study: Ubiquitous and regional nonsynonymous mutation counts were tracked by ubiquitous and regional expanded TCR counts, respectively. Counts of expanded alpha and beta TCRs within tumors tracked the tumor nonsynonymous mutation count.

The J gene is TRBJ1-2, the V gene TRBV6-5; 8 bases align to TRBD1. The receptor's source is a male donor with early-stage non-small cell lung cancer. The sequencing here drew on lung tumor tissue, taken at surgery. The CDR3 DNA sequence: TGTGCCAGCAGTTACGAACAGGGGGTTCACACCTTC. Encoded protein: CASSYEQGVHTF.